These 15 T cell receptor beta chains share one sample of origin, sequenced in a study of siplizumab effects on memory and regulatory T cells. The protocol was immunoSEQ multiplex PCR, while the TCRdb copy is restricted to in-frame clones and leaves out a portion. The profile shows under 110,000 clones, 80% to 95% of them singletons. The sample comprised non-Treg CD4+ T cells sorted from blood. The receptor set was obtained from a human donor in good health.

The chain couples TRBV6-5 to TRBJ2-5; D uncertain. The length of the CDR3 is 16 residues. Trimming left V 0 bases short and J 6 bases short, with 17 bases between. Germline loops: CDR1 MNHEY, CDR2 SVGAGI. As DNA, the CDR3 is TGTGCCAGCAGTTACTCTGTGCAGCCGTTTGTGAAGACCCAGTACTTC. Translating gives CASSYSVQPFVKTQYF.

This sequence joins TRBV2 and TRBJ2-1; 12 bases are shared with TRBD2. The CDR3 extends over 16 amino acids. The ends lost 4 bases at V and 10 bases at J; junction bases unmatched: 11. Germline V gene sequence: CDR1 SNHLY, CDR2 FYNNEI. CDR3 coding DNA: TGTGCCAGCAGTGCGCTGCTAGCGGGAGGGCCGGGGGAGCAGTTCTTC. Its protein product is CASSALLAGGPGEQFF.

This clone appeared once. The V call is TRBV6-4, the J call TRBJ1-1; perhaps TRBD1 as D (6 bases). The germline gives CDR1 MRHNA, CDR2 SNTAGT. CDR3 length: 13 residues. The V and J ends lost 7 bases and 2 bases respectively, with 11 bases between them. The CDR3 loop is CASKLQGNTEAFF. DNA of the CDR3: TGTGCCAGCAAACTACAGGGAAACACTGAAGCTTTCTTT.

CDR3 region: CATSRGTSGNTGELFF. The DNA of the CDR3 is TGTGCCACCAGCCGAGGGACTAGCGGGAACACCGGGGAGCTGTTTTTT. The chain has TRBV15 and TRBJ2-2; the match to TRBD2 covers 11 bases. J lost 1 base, V lost 5 bases, and 3 bases had no gene match. The germline V gene has CDR1 LNHNV and CDR2 YYDKDF (reference sequence). This CDR3 has 16 amino acids.

This clone was detected only a few times. The chain uses TRBV2 and TRBJ1-1; perhaps TRBD1 as D (6 bases). Trimming shortened V by 6 bases and J by 1 base, and 9 bases separated the two germline ends. In germline, CDR1 is SNHLY, CDR2 FYNNEI. This CDR3 spans 13 amino acids. The CDR3: CASRQQGNTEAFF. The CDR3 nucleotides are TGTGCCAGCAGACAACAGGGGAACACTGAAGCTTTCTTT.

This rearrangement joins TRBV5-1 to TRBJ1-2, with D unclear. The CDR3 extends over 15 amino acids. V dropped 1 base and J dropped 0 bases, with 10 bases sitting between them. Germline V CDR1 and CDR2: SGHRS, YFSETQ. The CDR3 sequence: CASSLTGIANYGYTF. In DNA form, the CDR3 reads TGCGCCAGCAGCTTGACCGGGATCGCTAACTATGGCTACACCTTC.

The V gene is TRBV10-3, the J gene TRBJ1-3, with TRBD1 identical over 9 bases. Germline lookup yields CDR1 ENHRY and CDR2 SYGVKD. The CDR3 totals 15 residues. The J segment lost 0 bases and the V segment lost 6 bases, leaving 3 bases of the junction unmatched. CDR3 loop: CAISGQGPSGNTIYF. CDR3 bases: TGTGCCATCAGCGGACAGGGGCCCTCTGGAAACACCATATATTTT.

The chain combines TRBV27 with TRBJ2-7; TRBD1 agrees at 7 bases. Unmatched junction bases numbered 2, after V lost 3 bases and J lost 3 bases. This CDR3 comprises 13 residues. Per the germline V gene, CDR1 is MNHEY and CDR2 is SMNVEV (reference sequence). The CDR3 sequence: CASSFRDSYEQYF. CDR3 DNA: TGTGCCAGCAGTTTCCGGGACAGCTACGAGCAGTACTTC.

This chain uses TRBV6-1 with TRBJ2-7; D may match TRBD1 or TRBD2 (7 bases each). Germline V CDR1 and CDR2: MNHNS, SASEGT. The CDR3 sequence is 15 residues long. The V and J ends lost 3 bases and 2 bases respectively, with 14 bases between them. The CDR3 DNA reads as TGTGCCAGCAGTGAGACAGGGACTACCCCCTACGAGCAGTACTTC. It codes for CASSETGTTPYEQYF.

The rearrangement uses TRBV5-1 and TRBJ1-2; D may be TRBD1 (6 bases). Germline loops: CDR1 SGHRS, CDR2 YFSETQ. This CDR3 comprises 15 residues. V lost 4 bases and J 3 bases, leaving 16 bases between the germline ends. The CDR3 sequence: CASSQGPTRDYGYTF. In DNA form, the CDR3 reads TGCGCCAGCAGCCAGGGGCCTACGCGGGACTATGGCTACACCTTC.

The chain has TRBV13 and TRBJ2-1; 12 bases align to TRBD2. CDR1 is PRHDT, CDR2 FYEKMQ, per germline (reference sequence). The CDR3 covers 15 residues. V lost 4 bases to trimming and J lost 5 bases; unmatched junction nucleotides: 3. The CDR3 region has the DNA TGTGCCAGCAGCTCTAGCGGGAGGGTCCACAATGAGCAGTTCTTC. Its translation is CASSSSGRVHNEQFF.

V and J are TRBV2 and TRBJ2-7, with 9 nucleotides matching TRBD2. Trimming took 6 bases from V and 5 from J; bases not matched to a gene: 11. Germline V CDR1 and CDR2: SNHLY, FYNNEI. The CDR3 runs 15 residues. In DNA form, the CDR3 reads TGTGCCAGCAGGGGACCTGCGGGAGGGCCCCACGAGCAGTACTTC. Its translation: CASRGPAGGPHEQYF. Based on the CDR3 plus reference TRBV2 and TRBJ2-7, the full variable domain is EPEVTQTPSHQVTQMGQEVILRCVPISNHLYFYWYRQILGQKVEFLVSFYNNEISEKSEIFDDQFSVERPDGSNFTLKIRSTKLEDSAMYFCASRGPAGGPHEQYFGPGTRLTVT.

V gene TRBV6-5 combines with J gene TRBJ2-1; D is unclear. V lost 2 bases to trimming and J lost 0 bases, with 8 bases between them. In germline, CDR1 is MNHEY, CDR2 SVGAGI. This CDR3 has 15 amino acids. Here the CDR3 DNA reads TGTGCCAGCAGTTACAGTCTTGACTCCTACAATGAGCAGTTCTTC. This encodes CASSYSLDSYNEQFF.

The V gene is TRBV5-6, the J gene TRBJ1-5; D is undetermined. Trimming removed 0 bases at V and 3 bases at J, with 10 bases between. The length of the CDR3 is 15 residues. The germline CDR1 and CDR2 sequences are SGHDT and YYEEEE. CDR3 loop: CASSLGPRINQPQHF. CDR3 DNA sequence: TGTGCCAGCAGCTTGGGACCGAGGATCAATCAGCCCCAGCATTTT.

The chain is built from TRBV5-1 and TRBJ2-5, with D possibly matching TRBD2 (5 bases). The CDR3 totals 15 residues. V lost 0 bases to trimming and J lost 5 bases, with 14 bases between them. Per the germline V gene, CDR1 is SGHRS and CDR2 is YFSETQ. In DNA, the CDR3 is TGCGCCAGCAGCTTGGCCCTAGTTAGAGGGGAGACCCAGTACTTC. Amino acid sequence: CASSLALVRGETQYF.